This TCR beta chain was obtained from a study of breast tumors, draining lymph nodes, adjacent tissues. Notes on the study in general: Compared with lymph nodes, tumors were less diverse; compared with nontumor tissue, more.

Germline V gene sequence: CDR1 MNHNS, CDR2 SASEGT. The CDR3 extends over 15 amino acids. Trimming took off 2 bases at V and 0 bases at J, with 8 bases between the two ends. TCRdb re-called the multiplex PCR reads with MiXCR, one entry per CDR3 protein. The sample consists of fewer than 150,000 distinct CDR3 sequences, around 21% of them appearing once. The lymph nodes were axillary draining lymph nodes from breast cancer patients. This clonotype appeared a few times. Its antigen is still unknown. This clonotype was sampled from a female donor with breast cancer. Some clones in this sample may be carry-over from other donors' samples. This chain links TRBV6-1 with TRBJ1-3; no definite D call. Source material: axillary lymph node tissue. This CDR3 reads CASSELANSGNTIYF. DNA for the CDR3: TGTGCCAGCAGTGAATTAGCCAACTCTGGAAACACCATATATTTT.